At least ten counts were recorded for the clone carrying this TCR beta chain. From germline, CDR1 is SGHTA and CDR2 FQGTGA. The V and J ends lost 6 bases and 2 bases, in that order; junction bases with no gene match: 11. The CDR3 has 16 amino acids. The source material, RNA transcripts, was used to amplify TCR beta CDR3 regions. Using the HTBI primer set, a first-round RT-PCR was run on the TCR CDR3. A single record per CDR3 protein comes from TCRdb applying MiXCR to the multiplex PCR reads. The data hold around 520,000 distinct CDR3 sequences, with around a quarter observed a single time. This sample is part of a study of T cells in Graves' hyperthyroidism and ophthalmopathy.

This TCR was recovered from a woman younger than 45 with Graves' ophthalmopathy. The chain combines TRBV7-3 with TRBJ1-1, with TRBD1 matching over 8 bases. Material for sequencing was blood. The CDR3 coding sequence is TGTGCCAGCAGATCATTTGGACAGGGCGTTAACACTGAAGCTTTCTTT. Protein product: CASRSFGQGVNTEAFF.